The subject of this entry is one TCR beta chain. Its specificity is not known. Absence of ophthalmopathy progression within 18 months defined stable Graves' hyperthyroidism. The study based diagnoses on clinical symptoms, serum thyroxine and TRAb, thyroid ultrasound and orbital computed tomography. V dropped 1 base and J dropped 0 bases, with 10 bases sitting between them. The CDR3 covers 15 residues. Germline V CDR1 and CDR2: SGHDT, YYEEEE. This sample is part of a study of T cells in Graves' hyperthyroidism and ophthalmopathy. Study results and caveats: Blood also showed most of the thyroid clonotypes that were expanded above 0.001. Ophthalmopathy got predicted by the model a median approximately 6.4 months before its onset.

Template material for amplifying TCR beta CDR3 regions consisted of RNA transcripts. HTBI primers were employed in a first-round RT-PCR of the TCR CDR3. TCRdb reprocessed the multiplex PCR reads via MiXCR and lists one record per CDR3 protein. The sample contains under 650,000 distinct CDR3 sequences, 15% to 20% of which appear only once. The sample was blood. The V call is TRBV5-6, the J call TRBJ1-1, with a weak D call TRBD1 (5 bases). The sequence was obtained from a woman in her 30s with Graves' hyperthyroidism. CDR3 coding DNA: TGTGCCAGCAGCTTGCTGGACACGGTGAACACTGAAGCTTTCTTT. Translation: CASSLLDTVNTEAFF.